The 14 T cell receptor beta chains reported below all come from one sample, sequenced in a study of blood T cells in healthy people across ages. A second roughly 6 to 12 cycle PCR used barcoded and J-beta primers. TCRdb re-derived calls from the 5' RACE reads in MiXCR, one entry per CDR3 protein. This sample has 750,000 to 950,000 distinct CDR3 sequences; roughly 24% occur once, and the top ten carry 2.5% to 3.5%. These sequences were also reported in another study, on T cells of mothers and their children.

Source material: blood. The receptors were sampled from a boy between 5 and 17 years old in good health.

This clonotype was picked up a small number of times. The gene calls are TRBV24-1 and TRBJ2-5, with TRBD1 as a possible D gene (5 bases). Germline V lookup: CDR1 KGHDR, CDR2 SFDVKD. V was cut by 7 bases and J by 0 bases, with 17 bases left in between. The CDR3 has 16 residues. CDR3 loop: CATSKTGNRYQETQYF. CDR3 nucleotides: TGTGCCACCAGCAAAACAGGAAACCGTTACCAAGAGACCCAGTACTTC.

This clonotype came up a few times. Sequence at one end of the junction differs from germline and may be a read error. The gene calls are TRBV5-1 and TRBJ2-5; 7 bases are a match to TRBD2. Germline assignment: CDR1 SGHRS and CDR2 YFSETQ. There are 15 residues in the CDR3. This CDR3 reads CGSSWVSSGQETQYF. DNA of the CDR3: TGCGGCAGCAGCTGGGTATCTAGCGGTCAAGAGACCCAGTACTTC.

Worth noting for this clonotype: One end of the junction does not line up with germline, which may come from a read error. The V gene is TRBV15, the J gene TRBJ1-4; D unresolved. Germline loops: CDR1 LNHNV, CDR2 YYDKDF (reference sequence). The CDR3 is 14 residues long. This chain's CDR3 is CATRLRATNEKLFF. The CDR3 DNA reads as TGTGCCACCAGACTCCGGGCCACTAATGAAAAACTGTTTTTC.

This clonotype showed up just a few times. The CDR3 here is CASRWGADTDTQYF. CDR3 DNA sequence: TGCGCCAGCAGATGGGGGGCTGACACAGATACGCAGTATTTT. The chain couples TRBV5-1 to TRBJ2-3; either TRBD1 or TRBD2 may supply D (6 bases each). V was trimmed by 5 bases and J by 2 bases, leaving 12 bases between them. CDR1 and CDR2 (germline): SGHRS, YFSETQ. The CDR3 extends over 14 amino acids.

This clonotype has just a few counts. V gene TRBV7-9 combines with J gene TRBJ2-1, with a possible D match to TRBD1 (6 bases). V was cut by 1 base and J by 5 bases, with 15 bases left in between. Germline assignment: CDR1 SEHNR and CDR2 FQNEAQ (reference sequence). The CDR3 runs to 16 residues. The CDR3 region has the DNA TGTGCCAGCAGCTTAGAGTGGGGGCCCTTGGACAATGAGCAGTTCTTC. This translates into CASSLEWGPLDNEQFF.

V usage is TRBV3-1 and J usage is TRBJ2-5, with 12 bases that match TRBD2. With the DNA end fitting TRBJ2-1 better, the J assignment may be wrong. CDR3 size: 16 residues. The germline gives CDR1 LGHDT, CDR2 YNNKEL (reference sequence). The CDR3 loop is CASNLAGLAGPNEQFF. The DNA for the CDR3 is TGTGCCAGCAACCTGGCGGGACTAGCGGGCCCCAATGAGCAGTTCTTC.

Worth noting for this clonotype: A read error may produce the germline difference seen at one junction end. The chain uses TRBV7-9 and TRBJ2-5, with D possibly being TRBD1 or TRBD2 (5 bases each). The length of the CDR3 is 15 residues. Looked up from germline, CDR1 is SEHNR and CDR2 is FQNEAQ (reference sequence). In DNA form, the CDR3 reads TGTGCCAGCAGATCGGGACGGACCAACCAAGAGACTCAGTACTTC. Protein product: CASRSGRTNQETQYF. The variable domain in full, with the rest retrieved from reference TRBV7-9 and TRBJ2-5, is DTGVSQNPRHKITKRGQNVTFRCDPISEHNRLYWYRQTLGQGPEFLTYFQNEAQLEKSRLLSDRFSAERPKGSFSTLEIQRTEQGDSAMYLCASRSGRTNQETQYFGPGTRLLVL.

The rearrangement links TRBV20-1 to TRBJ1-2, with 8 bases aligning to TRBD1. From germline, CDR1 is DFQATT and CDR2 SNEGSKA (reference sequence). The ends lost 1 base at V and 8 bases at J; junction bases unmatched: 6. This CDR3 has 13 residues. Here the CDR3 DNA reads TGCAGTGCTAGAGCGGACAGGGAATGGGGCTACACCTTC. Translated: CSARADREWGYTF.

This clonotype came up a few times. This rearrangement joins TRBV30 to TRBJ2-6; TRBD1 agrees at 8 bases. The germline gives CDR1 GTSNPN, CDR2 SVGIG (reference sequence). This CDR3 region has 17 residues. The junction had 4 bases not matched to a gene; V was cut back by 0 bases and J by 0 bases. The DNA of the CDR3 is TGTGCCTGGAGTGTACGGACAGGGAACTCTGGGGCCAACGTCCTGACTTTC. Protein: CAWSVRTGNSGANVLTF.

The rearrangement uses TRBV5-1 and TRBJ2-3, with D possibly being TRBD1 (5 bases). Germline V CDR1 and CDR2: SGHRS, YFSETQ. V gave up 4 bases and J gave up 7 bases, with 10 bases separating them. The CDR3 is made up of 12 amino acids. The CDR3 sequence is CASSRDSYTQYF. CDR3 bases: TGCGCCAGCAGCCGAGACAGCTATACGCAGTATTTT.

V is TRBV2 and J is TRBJ2-3; tentatively, D is TRBD1 (5 bases). Germline V CDR1 and CDR2: SNHLY, FYNNEI. Trimming shortened V by 6 bases and J by 5 bases, and 9 bases separated the two germline ends. This CDR3 contains 12 residues. CDR3 amino acids: CASRTAEDTQYF. CDR3 sequence (DNA): TGTGCCAGCAGGACAGCAGAAGATACGCAGTATTTT.

In this sample, this clonotype turned up a few times. J is TRBJ2-3 and V is TRBV7-9; no reliable D call. With 1 base removed from V and 4 bases from J, the gap between germline ends came to 9 bases. From germline, CDR1 is SEHNR and CDR2 FQNEAQ (reference sequence). CDR3 length equals 14 residues. As DNA, the CDR3 is TGTGCCAGCAGCTTAGGACCAACGTCAGATACGCAGTATTTT. Its protein product is CASSLGPTSDTQYF. The variable domain in full, completed from reference TRBV7-9 and TRBJ2-3, reads DTGVSQNPRHKITKRGQNVTFRCDPISEHNRLYWYRQTLGQGPEFLTYFQNEAQLEKSRLLSDRFSAERPKGSFSTLEIQRTEQGDSAMYLCASSLGPTSDTQYFGPGTRLTVL.

In this sample, this clonotype turned up a few times. The chain couples TRBV6-2 or TRBV6-3 to TRBJ1-2; D remains ambiguous. CDR3 length equals 11 residues. V was shortened by 8 bases and J by 4 bases, with 8 bases between the two germline ends. Per germline, CDR1 MNHEY and CDR2 SVGEGT. The CDR3 DNA reads TGTGCCAGCGCAGAAATCTATGGCTACACCTTC. This codes for CASAEIYGYTF.

V is TRBV7-3 and J is TRBJ2-6; maybe TRBD2 (6 bases). The CDR3 runs to 19 residues. CDR1 and CDR2 (germline): SGHTA, FQGTGA. V was shortened by 5 bases and J by 0 bases, with 20 bases between the two germline ends. CDR3 nucleotide sequence: TGTGCCAGCAGCCGGGAGCCGGGAGTTCGGGGCTCTGGGGCCAACGTCCTGACTTTC. It is translated as CASSREPGVRGSGANVLTF.